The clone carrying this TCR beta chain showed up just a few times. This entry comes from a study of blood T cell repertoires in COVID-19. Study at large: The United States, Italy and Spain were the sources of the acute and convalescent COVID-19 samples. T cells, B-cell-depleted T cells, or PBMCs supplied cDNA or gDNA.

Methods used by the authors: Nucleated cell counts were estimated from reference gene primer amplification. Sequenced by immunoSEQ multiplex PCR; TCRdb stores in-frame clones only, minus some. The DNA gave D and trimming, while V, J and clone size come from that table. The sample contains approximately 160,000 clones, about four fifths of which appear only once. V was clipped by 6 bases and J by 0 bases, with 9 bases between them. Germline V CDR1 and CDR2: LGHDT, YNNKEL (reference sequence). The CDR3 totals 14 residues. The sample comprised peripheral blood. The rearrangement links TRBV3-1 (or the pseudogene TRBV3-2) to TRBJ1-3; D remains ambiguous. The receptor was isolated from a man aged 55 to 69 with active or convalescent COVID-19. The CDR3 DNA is TGTGCCAGCAGGGCGGGGAACTCTGGAAACACCATATATTTT. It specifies CASRAGNSGNTIYF.